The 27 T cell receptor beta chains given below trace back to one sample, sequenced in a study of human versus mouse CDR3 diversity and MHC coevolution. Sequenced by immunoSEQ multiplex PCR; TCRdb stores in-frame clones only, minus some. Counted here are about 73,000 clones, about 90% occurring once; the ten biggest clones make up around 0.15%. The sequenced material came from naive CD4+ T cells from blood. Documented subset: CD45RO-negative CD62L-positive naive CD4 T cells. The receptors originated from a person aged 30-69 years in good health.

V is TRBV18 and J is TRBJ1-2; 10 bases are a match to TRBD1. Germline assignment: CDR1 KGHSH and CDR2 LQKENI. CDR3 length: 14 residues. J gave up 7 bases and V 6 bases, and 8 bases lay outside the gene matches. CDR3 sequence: CASSPRQGAVGYTF. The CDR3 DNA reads TGTGCCAGCTCTCCGAGACAGGGGGCGGTTGGCTACACCTTC.

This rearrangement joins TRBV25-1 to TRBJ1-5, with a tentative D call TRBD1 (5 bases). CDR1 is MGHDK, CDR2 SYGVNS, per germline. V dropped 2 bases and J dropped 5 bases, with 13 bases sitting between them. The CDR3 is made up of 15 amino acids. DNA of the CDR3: TGTGCCAGCAGTGAAACCGTGGGGGGGGATCAGCCCCAGCATTTT. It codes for CASSETVGGDQPQHF.

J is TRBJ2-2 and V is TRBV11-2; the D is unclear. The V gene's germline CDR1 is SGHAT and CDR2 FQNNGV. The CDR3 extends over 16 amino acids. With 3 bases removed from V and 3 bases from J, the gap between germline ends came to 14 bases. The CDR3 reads CASSFFRGVDTGELFF. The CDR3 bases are TGTGCCAGCAGCTTTTTCCGAGGAGTGGACACCGGGGAGCTGTTTTTT.

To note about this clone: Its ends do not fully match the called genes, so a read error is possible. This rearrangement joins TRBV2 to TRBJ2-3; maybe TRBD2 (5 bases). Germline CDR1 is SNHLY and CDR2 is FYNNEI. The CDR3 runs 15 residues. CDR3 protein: CASSVGKPSTDAQYF. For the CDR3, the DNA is TGTGCCAGCAGTGTAGGGAAGCCTAGCACAGATGCGCAGTATTTT.

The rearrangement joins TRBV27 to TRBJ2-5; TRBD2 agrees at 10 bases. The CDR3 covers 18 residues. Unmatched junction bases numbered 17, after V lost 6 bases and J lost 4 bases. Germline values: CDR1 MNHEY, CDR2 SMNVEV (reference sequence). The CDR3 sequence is CASSAQLAGYSLAETQYF. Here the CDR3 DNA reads TGTGCCAGCAGCGCCCAACTAGCGGGATACTCCCTGGCAGAGACCCAGTACTTC.

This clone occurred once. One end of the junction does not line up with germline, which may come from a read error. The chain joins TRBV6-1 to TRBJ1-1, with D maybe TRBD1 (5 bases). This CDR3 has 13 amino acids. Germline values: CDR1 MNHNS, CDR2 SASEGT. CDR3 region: CASSSTPGPGGIF. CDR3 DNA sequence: TGTGCCAGCAGTTCAACCCCCGGGCCCGGGGGAATCTTT.

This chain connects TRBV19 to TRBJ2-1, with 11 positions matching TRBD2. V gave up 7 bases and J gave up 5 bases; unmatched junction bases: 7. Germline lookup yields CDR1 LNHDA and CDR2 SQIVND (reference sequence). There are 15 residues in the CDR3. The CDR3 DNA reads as TGTGCCAGTAAGGAAACTAGCGGGAGTCACAATGAGCAGTTCTTC. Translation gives CASKETSGSHNEQFF.

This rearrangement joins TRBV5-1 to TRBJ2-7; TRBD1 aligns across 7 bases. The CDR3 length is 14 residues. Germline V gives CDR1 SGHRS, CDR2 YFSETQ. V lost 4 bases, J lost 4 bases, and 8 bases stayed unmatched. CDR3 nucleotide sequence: TGCGCCAGCAGCGTCACCGGGACAGCTTACGAGCAGTACTTC. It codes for CASSVTGTAYEQYF.

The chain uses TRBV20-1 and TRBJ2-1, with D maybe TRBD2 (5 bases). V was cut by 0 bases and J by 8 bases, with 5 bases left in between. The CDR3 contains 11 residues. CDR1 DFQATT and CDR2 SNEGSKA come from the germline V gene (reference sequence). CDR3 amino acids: CSARDGDEQFF. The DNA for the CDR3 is TGCAGTGCTAGAGACGGGGATGAGCAGTTCTTC.

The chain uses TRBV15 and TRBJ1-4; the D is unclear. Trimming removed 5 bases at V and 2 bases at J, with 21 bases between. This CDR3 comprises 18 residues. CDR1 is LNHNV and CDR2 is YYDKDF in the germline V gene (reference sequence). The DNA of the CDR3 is TGTGCCACCAGCCTACTGACACTTTCCTCCGTGACTAATGAAAAACTGTTTTTT. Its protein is CATSLLTLSSVTNEKLFF. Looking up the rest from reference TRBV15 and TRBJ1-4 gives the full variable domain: DAMVIQNPRYQVTQFGKPVTLSCSQTLNHNVMYWYQQKSSQAPKLLFHYYDKDFNNEADTPDNFQSRRPNTSFCFLDIRSPGLGDTAMYLCATSLLTLSSVTNEKLFFGSGTQLSVL.

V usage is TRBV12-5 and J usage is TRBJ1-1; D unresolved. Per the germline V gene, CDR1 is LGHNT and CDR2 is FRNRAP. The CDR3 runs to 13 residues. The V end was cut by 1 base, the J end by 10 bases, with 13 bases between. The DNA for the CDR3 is TGTGCTAGTGGTTTGGCCGGCGGAGGTGCAGCTTTCTTT. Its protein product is CASGLAGGGAAFF.

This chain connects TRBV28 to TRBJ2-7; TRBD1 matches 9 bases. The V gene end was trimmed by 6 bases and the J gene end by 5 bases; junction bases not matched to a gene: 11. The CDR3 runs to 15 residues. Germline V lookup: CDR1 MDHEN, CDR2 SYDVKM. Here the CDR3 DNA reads TGTGCCAGCAGCTCCCCCGGGACAGGGCAAAACGAGCAGTACTTC. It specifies CASSSPGTGQNEQYF.

The CDR3 region has the DNA TGTGCCAGCAGTCAGATCGGGGATGAGCAGTTCTTC. Encoded protein: CASSQIGDEQFF. V and J are TRBV6-6 and TRBJ2-1, with D perhaps TRBD2 (5 bases). CDR3 length: 12 amino acids. Trimming removed 5 bases from V and 8 bases from J, with 10 bases in between. CDR1 is MNHNY, CDR2 SVGAGI, per germline (reference sequence).

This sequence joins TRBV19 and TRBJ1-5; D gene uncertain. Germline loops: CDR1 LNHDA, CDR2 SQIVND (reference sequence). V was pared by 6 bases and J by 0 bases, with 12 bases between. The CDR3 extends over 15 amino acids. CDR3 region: CASRAGDNSNQPQHF. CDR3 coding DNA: TGTGCCAGTAGGGCCGGGGATAATAGCAATCAGCCCCAGCATTTT.

The CDR3 sequence is CASSLLTGQVNEKLFF. The DNA for the CDR3 is TGTGCCAGCAGCCTCCTGACAGGGCAAGTTAATGAAAAACTGTTTTTT. The rearrangement uses TRBV7-2 and TRBJ1-4; TRBD1 agrees at 7 bases. This CDR3 has 16 residues. Germline-derived CDR1 and CDR2 are SGHTA and FQGNSA. Losses at the gene ends were 5 bases for V and 4 bases for J; bases not matched to a gene: 10.

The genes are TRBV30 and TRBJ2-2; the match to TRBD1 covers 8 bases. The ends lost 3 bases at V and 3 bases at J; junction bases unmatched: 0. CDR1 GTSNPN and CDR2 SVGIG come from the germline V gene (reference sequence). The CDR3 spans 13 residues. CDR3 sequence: CAWRGQDTGELFF. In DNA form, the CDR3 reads TGTGCCTGGAGGGGACAGGACACCGGGGAGCTGTTTTTT.

CDR3 sequence: CASSRDTYYGYTF. In DNA form, the CDR3 reads TGTGCCAGCAGTCGGGACACCTACTATGGCTACACCTTC. The rearrangement uses TRBV6-5 and TRBJ1-2, with D possibly being TRBD1 (6 bases). CDR1 MNHEY and CDR2 SVGAGI come from the germline V gene. Trimming shortened V by 5 bases and J by 3 bases, and 10 bases separated the two germline ends. The CDR3 has 13 residues.

CDR3 region: CASSRGRALTF. CDR3 sequence (DNA): TGTGCCAGCAGCCGTGGGAGGGCCCTGACCTTC. V is TRBV11-2 and J is TRBJ1-2; D is unresolved. The germline CDR1 and CDR2 sequences are SGHAT and FQNNGV. V was trimmed by 5 bases and J by 14 bases, leaving 15 bases between them. There are 11 residues in the CDR3.

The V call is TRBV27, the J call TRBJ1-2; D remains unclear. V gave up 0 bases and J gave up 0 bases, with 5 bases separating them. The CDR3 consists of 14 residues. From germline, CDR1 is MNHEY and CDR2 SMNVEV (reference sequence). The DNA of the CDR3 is TGTGCCAGCAGTTTATCGAGGGCTAACTATGGCTACACCTTC. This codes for CASSLSRANYGYTF.

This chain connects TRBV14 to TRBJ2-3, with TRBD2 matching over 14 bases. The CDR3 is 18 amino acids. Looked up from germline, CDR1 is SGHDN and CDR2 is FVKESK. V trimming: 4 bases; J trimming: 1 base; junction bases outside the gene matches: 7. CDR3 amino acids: CASSRLGLAGGRTDTQYF. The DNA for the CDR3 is TGTGCCAGCAGCCGACTTGGACTAGCGGGAGGCCGCACAGATACGCAGTATTTT.

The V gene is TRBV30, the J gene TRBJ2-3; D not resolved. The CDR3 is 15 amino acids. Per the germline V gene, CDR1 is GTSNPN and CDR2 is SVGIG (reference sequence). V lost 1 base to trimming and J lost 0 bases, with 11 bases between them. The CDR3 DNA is TGTGCCTGGAGTGACCCCGTAGCTAGCACAGATACGCAGTATTTT. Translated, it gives CAWSDPVASTDTQYF.

Written as DNA, the CDR3 is TGCGCCAGCAGCCAATCGACAGGGGGACCCACTGAAGCTTTCTTT. It encodes CASSQSTGGPTEAFF. The chain combines TRBV4-1 with TRBJ1-1, with 9 bases lining up with TRBD1. This CDR3 is 15 amino acids long. The trim removed 2 bases at V and 4 bases at J, leaving 5 bases unmatched. Germline V gene data show CDR1 as MGHRA and CDR2 as YSYEKL.

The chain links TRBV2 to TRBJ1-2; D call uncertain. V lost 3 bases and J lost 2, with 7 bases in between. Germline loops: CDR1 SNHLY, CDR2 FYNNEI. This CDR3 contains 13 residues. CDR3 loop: CASSDLENYGYTF. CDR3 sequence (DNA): TGTGCCAGCAGTGATCTAGAGAACTATGGCTACACCTTC.

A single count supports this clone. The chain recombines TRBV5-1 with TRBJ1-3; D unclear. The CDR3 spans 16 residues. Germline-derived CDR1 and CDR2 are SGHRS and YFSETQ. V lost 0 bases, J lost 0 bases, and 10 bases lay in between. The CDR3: CASSLEPGSSGNTIYF. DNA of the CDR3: TGCGCCAGCAGCTTGGAGCCGGGAAGCTCTGGAAACACCATATATTTT.

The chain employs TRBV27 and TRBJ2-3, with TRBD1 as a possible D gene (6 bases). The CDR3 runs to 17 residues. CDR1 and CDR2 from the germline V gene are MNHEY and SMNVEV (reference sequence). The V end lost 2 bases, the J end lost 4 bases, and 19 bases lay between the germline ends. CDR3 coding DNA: TGTGCCAGCAGTTTACTTTTAGGGACACTATCGGCAGATACGCAGTATTTT. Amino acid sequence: CASSLLLGTLSADTQYF.

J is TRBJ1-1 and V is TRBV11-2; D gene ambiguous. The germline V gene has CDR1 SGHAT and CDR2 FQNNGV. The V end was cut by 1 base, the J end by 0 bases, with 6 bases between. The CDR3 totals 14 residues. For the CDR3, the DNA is TGTGCCAGCAGCTTAGCTAGCGTGAACACTGAAGCTTTCTTT. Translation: CASSLASVNTEAFF.

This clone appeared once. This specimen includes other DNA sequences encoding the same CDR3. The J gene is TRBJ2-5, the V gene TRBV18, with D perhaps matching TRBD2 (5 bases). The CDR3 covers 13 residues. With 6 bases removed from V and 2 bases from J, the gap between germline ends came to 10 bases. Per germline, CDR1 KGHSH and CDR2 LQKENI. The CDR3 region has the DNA TGTGCCAGCTCCCCGTCGGGACAAGAGACCCAGTACTTC. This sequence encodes CASSPSGQETQYF.